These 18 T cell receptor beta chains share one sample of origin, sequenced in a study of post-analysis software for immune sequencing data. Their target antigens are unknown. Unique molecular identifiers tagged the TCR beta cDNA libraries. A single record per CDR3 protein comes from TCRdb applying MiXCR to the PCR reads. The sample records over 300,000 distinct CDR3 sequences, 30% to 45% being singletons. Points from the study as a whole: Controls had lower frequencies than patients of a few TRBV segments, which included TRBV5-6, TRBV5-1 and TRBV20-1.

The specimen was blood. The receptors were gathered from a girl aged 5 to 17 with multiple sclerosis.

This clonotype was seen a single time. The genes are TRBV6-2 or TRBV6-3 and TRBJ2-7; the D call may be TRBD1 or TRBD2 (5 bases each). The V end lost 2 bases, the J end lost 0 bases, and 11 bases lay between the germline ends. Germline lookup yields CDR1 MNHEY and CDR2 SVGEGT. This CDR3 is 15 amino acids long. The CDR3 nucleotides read TGTGCCAGCAGTTACCTCCCCGGGGCCTCCTACGAGCAGTACTTC. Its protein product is CASSYLPGASYEQYF.

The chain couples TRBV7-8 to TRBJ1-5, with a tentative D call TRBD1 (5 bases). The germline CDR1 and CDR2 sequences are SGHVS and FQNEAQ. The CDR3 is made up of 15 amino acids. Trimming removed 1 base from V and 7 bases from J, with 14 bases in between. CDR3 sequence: CASSLEPGVGQPQHF. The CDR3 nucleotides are TGTGCCAGCAGCTTAGAACCGGGGGTAGGGCAGCCCCAGCATTTT.

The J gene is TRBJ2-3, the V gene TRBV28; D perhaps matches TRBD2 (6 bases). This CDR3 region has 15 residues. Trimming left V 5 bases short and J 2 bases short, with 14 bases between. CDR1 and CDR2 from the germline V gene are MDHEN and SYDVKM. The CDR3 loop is CASSPPGELTDTQYF. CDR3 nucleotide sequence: TGTGCCAGCAGTCCCCCGGGGGAGCTCACAGATACGCAGTATTTT. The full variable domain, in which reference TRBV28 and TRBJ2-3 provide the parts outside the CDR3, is DVKVTQSSRYLVKRTGEKVFLECVQDMDHENMFWYRQDPGLGLRLIYFSYDVKMKEKGDIPEGYSVSREKKERFSLILESASTNQTSMYLCASSPPGELTDTQYFGPGTRLTVL.

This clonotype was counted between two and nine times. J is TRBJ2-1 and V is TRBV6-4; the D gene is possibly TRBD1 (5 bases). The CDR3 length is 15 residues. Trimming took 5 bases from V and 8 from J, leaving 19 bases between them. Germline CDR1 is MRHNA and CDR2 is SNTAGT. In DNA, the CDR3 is TGTGCCAGCAGTTTGGGGCCGGATGGAGTGGATGAGCAGTTCTTC. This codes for CASSLGPDGVDEQFF.

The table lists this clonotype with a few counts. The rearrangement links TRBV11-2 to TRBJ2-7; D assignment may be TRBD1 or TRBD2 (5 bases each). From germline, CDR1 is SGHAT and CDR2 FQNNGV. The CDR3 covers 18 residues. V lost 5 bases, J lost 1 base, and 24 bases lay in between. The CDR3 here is CASSPISRDARRSYEQYF. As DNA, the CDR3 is TGTGCCAGCAGCCCGATAAGTAGGGACGCCCGAAGGTCCTACGAGCAGTACTTC.

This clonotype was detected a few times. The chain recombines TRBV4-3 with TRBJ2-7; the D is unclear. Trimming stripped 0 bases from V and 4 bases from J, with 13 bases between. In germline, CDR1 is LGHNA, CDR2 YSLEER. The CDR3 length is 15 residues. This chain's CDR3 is CASSQDEKQTYEQYF. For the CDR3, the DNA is TGCGCCAGCAGCCAAGATGAAAAGCAGACGTACGAGCAGTACTTC.

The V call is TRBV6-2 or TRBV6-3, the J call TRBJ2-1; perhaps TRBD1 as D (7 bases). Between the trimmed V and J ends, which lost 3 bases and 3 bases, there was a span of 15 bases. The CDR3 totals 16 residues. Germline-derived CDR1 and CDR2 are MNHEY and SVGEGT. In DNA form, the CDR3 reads TGTGCCAGCAGTTATCCACCAGGGGGGAACTACAATGAGCAGTTCTTC. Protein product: CASSYPPGGNYNEQFF.

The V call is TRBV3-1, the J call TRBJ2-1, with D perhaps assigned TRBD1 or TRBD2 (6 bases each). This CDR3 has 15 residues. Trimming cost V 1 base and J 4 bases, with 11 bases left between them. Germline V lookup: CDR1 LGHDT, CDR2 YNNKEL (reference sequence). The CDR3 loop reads CASSQGGAGYNEQFF. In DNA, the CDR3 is TGTGCCAGCAGCCAAGGGGGGGCCGGATACAATGAGCAGTTCTTC.

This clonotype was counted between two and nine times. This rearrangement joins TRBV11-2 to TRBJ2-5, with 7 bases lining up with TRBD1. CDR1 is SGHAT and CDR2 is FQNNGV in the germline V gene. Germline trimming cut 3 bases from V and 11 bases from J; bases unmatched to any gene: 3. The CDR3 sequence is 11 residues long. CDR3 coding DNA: TGTGCCAGCAGCTTGGGACAGAAGCAGTACTTC. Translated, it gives CASSLGQKQYF.

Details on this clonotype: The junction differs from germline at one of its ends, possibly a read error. CDR3 coding DNA: TGTGCCAGCAGCTTCCTTGGGGGAGAGCCCCAGTACTTC. This sequence encodes CASSFLGGEPQYF. The chain employs TRBV7-2 and TRBJ2-5, with D possibly being TRBD1 or TRBD2 (5 bases each). CDR1 and CDR2 from the germline V gene are SGHTA and FQGNSA. The CDR3 consists of 13 residues.

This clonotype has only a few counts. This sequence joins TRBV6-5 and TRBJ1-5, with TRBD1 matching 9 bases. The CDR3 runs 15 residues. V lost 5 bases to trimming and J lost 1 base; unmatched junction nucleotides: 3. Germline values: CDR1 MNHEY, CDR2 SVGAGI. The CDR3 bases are TGTGCCAGCAGTCCGGACAGGGGAAGCAATCAGCCCCAGCATTTT. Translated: CASSPDRGSNQPQHF.

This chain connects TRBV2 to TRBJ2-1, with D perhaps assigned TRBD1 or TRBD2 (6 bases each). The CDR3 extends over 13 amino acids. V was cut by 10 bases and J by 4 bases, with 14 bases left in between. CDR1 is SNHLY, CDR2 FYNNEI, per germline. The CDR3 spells CATGAGWYNEQFF. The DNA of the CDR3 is TGTGCCACAGGGGCGGGGTGGTACAATGAGCAGTTCTTC. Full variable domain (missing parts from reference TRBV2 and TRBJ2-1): EPEVTQTPSHQVTQMGQEVILRCVPISNHLYFYWYRQILGQKVEFLVSFYNNEISEKSEIFDDQFSVERPDGSNFTLKIRSTKLEDSAMYFCATGAGWYNEQFFGPGTRLTVL.

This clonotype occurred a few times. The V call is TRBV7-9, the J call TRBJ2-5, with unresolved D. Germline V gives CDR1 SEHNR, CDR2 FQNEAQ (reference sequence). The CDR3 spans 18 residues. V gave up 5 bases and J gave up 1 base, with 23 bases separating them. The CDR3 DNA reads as TGTGCCAGCAGCGCCCGGGCTACTCTGAAGGTCTTCCAAGAGACCCAGTACTTC. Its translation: CASSARATLKVFQETQYF.

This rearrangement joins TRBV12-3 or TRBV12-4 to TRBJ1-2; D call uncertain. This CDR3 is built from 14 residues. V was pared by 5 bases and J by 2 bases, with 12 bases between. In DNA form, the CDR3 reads TGTGCCAGCAGTGTGGGAGGGCTCAACTATGGCTACACCTTC. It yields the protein CASSVGGLNYGYTF.

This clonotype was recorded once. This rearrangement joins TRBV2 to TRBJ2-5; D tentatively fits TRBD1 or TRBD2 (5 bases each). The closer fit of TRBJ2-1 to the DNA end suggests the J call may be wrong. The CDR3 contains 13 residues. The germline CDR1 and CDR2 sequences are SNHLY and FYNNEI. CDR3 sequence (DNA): TGTGCCAGCAGTGCTGGAGTAGCTGGGACCCAGTTCTTC. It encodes CASSAGVAGTQFF.

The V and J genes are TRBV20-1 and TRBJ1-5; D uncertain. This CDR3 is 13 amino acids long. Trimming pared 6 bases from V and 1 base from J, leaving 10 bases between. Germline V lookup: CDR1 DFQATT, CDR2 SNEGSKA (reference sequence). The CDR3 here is CSARAISNQPQHF. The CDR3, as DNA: TGCAGTGCGAGGGCCATAAGCAATCAGCCCCAGCATTTT.

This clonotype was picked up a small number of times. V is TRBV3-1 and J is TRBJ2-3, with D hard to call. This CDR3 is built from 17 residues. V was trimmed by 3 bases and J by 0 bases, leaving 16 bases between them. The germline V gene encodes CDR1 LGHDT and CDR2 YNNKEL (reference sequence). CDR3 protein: CASSHIRGLTSTDTQYF. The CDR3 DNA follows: TGTGCCAGCAGCCATATTCGCGGCTTAACTAGCACAGATACGCAGTATTTT.

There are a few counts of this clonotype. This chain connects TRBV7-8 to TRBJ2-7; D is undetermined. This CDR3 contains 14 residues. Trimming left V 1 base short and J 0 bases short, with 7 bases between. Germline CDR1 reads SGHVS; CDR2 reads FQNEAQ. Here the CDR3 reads CASSLEPFSYEQYF. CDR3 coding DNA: TGTGCCAGCAGCTTAGAACCGTTCTCCTACGAGCAGTACTTC.